Below, 9 T cell receptor beta chains from the same sample are listed, as sequenced in a study of cytomegalovirus exposure and HLA in healthy donors. Sequencing was performed with immunoSEQ multiplex PCR; in TCRdb, only in-frame clones are kept and a portion is missing. The sample includes over 75,000 clones, less than 85% of them seen just once. The material sequenced was PBMCs. The receptor set was obtained from a man younger than 35 in good health and CMV-seropositive.

The chain couples TRBV11-2 to TRBJ2-7; a weak D match, TRBD1 (6 bases). The germline gives CDR1 SGHAT, CDR2 FQNNGV. The CDR3 spans 17 residues. Trimming stripped 0 bases from V and 2 bases from J, with 17 bases between. CDR3 DNA sequence: TGTGCCAGCAGCTTAGATCACCGACAGGCTACTACCTACGAGCAGTACTTC. Translated, it gives CASSLDHRQATTYEQYF. Full variable domain (remainder filled in from reference TRBV11-2 and TRBJ2-7): EAGVAQSPRYKIIEKRQSVAFWCNPISGHATLYWYQQILGQGPKLLIQFQNNGVVDDSQLPKDRFSAERLKGVDSTLKIQPAKLEDSAVYLCASSLDHRQATTYEQYFGPGTRLTVT.

V and J are TRBV4-1 and TRBJ2-7; 10 bases are shared with TRBD1. J lost 3 bases, V lost 2 bases, and 22 bases had no gene match. Germline CDR1 and CDR2: MGHRA and YSYEKL. This CDR3 has 21 amino acids. The CDR3 sequence: CASSQSTGTGAIQERSYEQYF. The CDR3 DNA reads TGCGCCAGCAGCCAATCTACCGGGACAGGGGCCATCCAAGAAAGAAGCTACGAGCAGTACTTC.

The CDR3 loop is CASSESSGMFNEQFF. CDR3 DNA sequence: TGTGCCAGCAGTGAATCCAGCGGGATGTTCAATGAGCAGTTCTTC. The rearrangement joins TRBV2 to TRBJ2-1; TRBD2 matches at 7 bases. CDR1 SNHLY and CDR2 FYNNEI come from the germline V gene. Trimming at V came to 2 bases and at J to 6 bases, leaving 7 bases not matched to a gene. The CDR3 sequence is 15 residues long.

The V gene is TRBV11-2, the J gene TRBJ2-7, with D possibly matching TRBD2 (5 bases). The CDR3 contains 16 residues. Germline values: CDR1 SGHAT, CDR2 FQNNGV. Trimming took off 0 bases at V and 0 bases at J, with 12 bases between the two ends. In DNA form, the CDR3 reads TGTGCCAGCAGCTTAGATGAGCGGCAACTCTCCTACGAGCAGTACTTC. Translating gives CASSLDERQLSYEQYF.

This chain joins TRBV28 and TRBJ1-5; TRBD1 matches at 11 bases. Germline trimming cut 5 bases from V and 3 bases from J; bases unmatched to any gene: 6. This CDR3 has 16 residues. In germline, CDR1 is MDHEN, CDR2 SYDVKM. This chain's CDR3 is CASSLGTGGSNQPQHF. As DNA, the CDR3 is TGTGCCAGCAGTCTCGGGACAGGGGGTTCCAATCAGCCCCAGCATTTT.

The rearrangement joins TRBV28 to TRBJ1-4; D might be TRBD1 (6 bases). The germline gives CDR1 MDHEN, CDR2 SYDVKM. V was pared by 5 bases and J by 3 bases, with 13 bases between. CDR3 length: 15 amino acids. Here the CDR3 DNA reads TGTGCCAGCAGTCAACAGGGTACGGCTAATGAAAAACTGTTTTTT. Translation: CASSQQGTANEKLFF.

The chain joins TRBV13 to TRBJ2-3; D possibly corresponds to TRBD2 (5 bases). Germline CDR1 PRHDT, CDR2 FYEKMQ (reference sequence). The V end lost 5 bases, the J end lost 7 bases, and 25 bases lay between the germline ends. The CDR3 runs 17 residues. CDR3 nucleotide sequence: TGTGCCAGCAGCCCCCGGGGTAGGACGCTCCACTATCATACGCAGTATTTT. Encoded protein: CASSPRGRTLHYHTQYF. The full variable domain, rest sourced from reference TRBV13 and TRBJ2-3, is AAGVIQSPRHLIKEKRETATLKCYPIPRHDTVYWYQQGPGQDPQFLISFYEKMQSDKGSIPDRFSAQQFSDYHSELNMSSLELGDSALYFCASSPRGRTLHYHTQYFGPGTRLTVL.

The gene calls are TRBV28 and TRBJ1-2; 9 positions agree with TRBD1. This CDR3 has 14 amino acids. The germline V gene has CDR1 MDHEN and CDR2 SYDVKM. Trimming at V came to 6 bases and at J to 3 bases, leaving 5 bases not matched to a gene. The CDR3, as DNA: TGTGCCAGCAGATCTACAGGGGGCTACTATGGCTACACCTTC. Translating gives CASRSTGGYYGYTF.

This chain joins TRBV12-5 and TRBJ1-2, with D tentatively TRBD1 (5 bases). Germline lookup yields CDR1 LGHNT and CDR2 FRNRAP. The CDR3 is 13 amino acids. V lost 3 bases, J lost 4 bases, and 9 bases lay in between. CDR3 DNA: TGTGCTAGTGGTTTTTCGGGGGGCTATGGCTACACCTTC. This sequence encodes CASGFSGGYGYTF.